A single sample is the source of the 14 T cell receptor beta chains below, sequenced in a study of T cell clonotyping in hematopoietic cell transplantation. Assay: immunoSEQ multiplex PCR; the TCRdb copy retains only in-frame clones and omits some. The profile covers about 41,000 clones, with nearly 97% appearing a single time and roughly 0.9% taken by the ten largest. Material: peripheral blood mononuclear cells. The receptors originated from a man aged 25 to 40 in good health. Some clones in this sample may be carry-over from other donors' samples.

This chain uses TRBV7-9 with TRBJ1-1; 10 bases map to TRBD1. Unmatched junction bases numbered 6, after V lost 3 bases and J lost 14 bases. CDR3 size: 12 residues. Germline V gene data show CDR1 as SEHNR and CDR2 as FQNEAQ (reference sequence). CDR3 amino acids: CASSLDRGVSFF. The CDR3 bases are TGTGCCAGCAGCTTGGACAGGGGGGTAAGCTTCTTT. The full variable domain, its missing parts supplied by reference TRBV7-9 and TRBJ1-1, is DTGVSQNPRHKITKRGQNVTFRCDPISEHNRLYWYRQTLGQGPEFLTYFQNEAQLEKSRLLSDRFSAERPKGSFSTLEIQRTEQGDSAMYLCASSLDRGVSFFGQGTRLTVV.

V gene TRBV11-2 combines with J gene TRBJ2-5; no clear D. The CDR3 covers 16 residues. Trimming removed 5 bases at V and 2 bases at J, with 18 bases between. Germline V gene sequence: CDR1 SGHAT, CDR2 FQNNGV. The CDR3 protein is CASSPIPRARQETQYF. CDR3 nucleotides: TGTGCCAGCAGCCCCATCCCCCGGGCCCGTCAAGAGACCCAGTACTTC.

J is TRBJ2-7 and V is TRBV6-1, with D possibly matching TRBD2 (5 bases). The CDR3 has 12 amino acids. Trimming cost V 6 bases and J 6 bases, with 12 bases left between them. In germline, CDR1 is MNHNS, CDR2 SASEGT. Here the CDR3 reads CASRVLAGEQYF. CDR3 coding DNA: TGTGCCAGCAGGGTACTGGCGGGCGAGCAGTACTTC.

The chain joins TRBV5-1 to TRBJ2-2; TRBD2 is a possible D gene (6 bases). Germline V gene data show CDR1 as SGHRS and CDR2 as YFSETQ. Trimming shortened V by 1 base and J by 4 bases, and 14 bases separated the two germline ends. This CDR3 is built from 16 residues. In nucleotides, the CDR3 is TGCGCCAGCAGCTTGAACGGGGGTCGCGCCACCGGGGAGCTGTTTTTT. This sequence encodes CASSLNGGRATGELFF.

This clone was seen just once. V and J are TRBV4-1 and TRBJ2-2; 11 bases line up with TRBD1. V lost 2 bases to trimming and J lost 4 bases; unmatched junction nucleotides: 6. The CDR3 totals 17 residues. Germline V CDR1 and CDR2: MGHRA, YSYEKL. CDR3 sequence: CASSQRPGQGGTGELFF. For the CDR3, the DNA is TGCGCCAGCAGCCAACGACCGGGACAGGGGGGCACCGGGGAGCTGTTTTTT.

This rearrangement joins TRBV11-3 to TRBJ2-3; 10 bases fit TRBD2. CDR1 is SGHNT, CDR2 YENEEA, per germline. Trimming removed 7 bases from V and 5 bases from J; junction bases left unmatched: 6. This CDR3 region has 14 residues. CDR3 in DNA: TGTGCCAGCAAGGAAGTAGCGGGAGGAGATACGCAGTATTTT. Amino acids: CASKEVAGGDTQYF.

This chain links TRBV5-4 with TRBJ2-1; 7 positions agree with TRBD2. The CDR3 length is 15 residues. V was pared by 0 bases and J by 0 bases, with 0 bases of the junction left unmatched. Germline V gene data show CDR1 as SGHNT and CDR2 as YYREEE (reference sequence). In nucleotides, the CDR3 is TGTGCCAGCAGCTTGGGCGGGAGCTCCTACAATGAGCAGTTCTTC. This encodes CASSLGGSSYNEQFF. Supplemented by reference TRBV5-4 and TRBJ2-1, the full variable domain reads ETGVTQSPTHLIKTRGQQVTLRCSSQSGHNTVSWYQQALGQGPQFIFQYYREEENGRGNFPPRFSGLQFPNYSSELNVNALELDDSALYLCASSLGGSSYNEQFFGPGTRLTVL.

The rearrangement joins TRBV5-1 to TRBJ2-7; 7 bases line up with TRBD1. CDR1 SGHRS and CDR2 YFSETQ come from the germline V gene. The CDR3 totals 15 residues. After removal of 4 bases from V and 5 bases from J, the junction contained 12 bases not matched to a gene. As DNA, the CDR3 is TGCGCCAGCAGCGGCCTCGGACAGGCCCACCACGAGCAGTACTTC. This translates into CASSGLGQAHHEQYF.

V is TRBV6-5 and J is TRBJ2-7, with D maybe TRBD2 (6 bases). The CDR3 runs to 15 residues. Germline V CDR1 and CDR2: MNHEY, SVGAGI. V shed 0 bases and J shed 0 bases, with 9 bases lying between them. The CDR3 DNA sequence: TGTGCCAGCAGTTACTCGATCGGGGGCTCCTACGAGCAGTACTTC. Protein sequence: CASSYSIGGSYEQYF.

V usage is TRBV2 and J usage is TRBJ2-1, with a possible D match to TRBD2 (5 bases). The CDR3 loop spans 15 amino acids. CDR1 is SNHLY, CDR2 FYNNEI, per germline. Between the trimmed V and J ends, which lost 3 bases and 0 bases, there was a span of 9 bases. CDR3 protein: CASSEPGSSYNEQFF. The CDR3 bases are TGTGCCAGCAGTGAGCCGGGGAGCTCCTACAATGAGCAGTTCTTC.

The chain has TRBV9 and TRBJ2-1; D is possibly TRBD1 (6 bases). Germline loops: CDR1 SGDLS, CDR2 YYNGEE. With 4 bases removed from V and 0 bases from J, the gap between germline ends came to 14 bases. This CDR3 region has 16 residues. The CDR3 bases are TGTGCCAGCAGCACCTGGACAGCGATCTCCTACAATGAGCAGTTCTTC. Translation gives CASSTWTAISYNEQFF.

This clone was found once. V is TRBV6-1 and J is TRBJ2-1; 8 bases are shared with TRBD2. In germline, CDR1 is MNHNS, CDR2 SASEGT. The CDR3 spans 15 residues. J lost 8 bases, V lost 2 bases, and 8 bases had no gene match. The CDR3 DNA reads as TGTGCCAGCAGTGAAATCTTGCGGGGGGTCCATGAGCAGTTCTTC. Translated, it gives CASSEILRGVHEQFF.

The chain combines TRBV27 with TRBJ2-7, with D perhaps TRBD1 or TRBD2 (5 bases each). This CDR3 is built from 14 residues. V was pared by 2 bases and J by 4 bases, with 12 bases between. CDR1 is MNHEY, CDR2 SMNVEV, per germline (reference sequence). The CDR3 nucleotides are TGTGCCAGCAGTTTAGGGCTAGAGGGGTACGAGCAGTACTTC. It codes for CASSLGLEGYEQYF.

The chain combines TRBV4-3 with TRBJ2-7, with 9 bases that match TRBD1. V lost 4 bases and J lost 5; bases outside the gene matches: 6. The CDR3 contains 14 residues. CDR1 LGHNA and CDR2 YSLEER come from the germline V gene. The CDR3 DNA sequence: TGCGCCAGCAGCCGACAGGGGGGATTAAACGAGCAGTACTTC. Its translation is CASSRQGGLNEQYF.